This TCR beta chain came from a study of blood T cell repertoires in COVID-19. Looking at the study overall: T cells, B-cell-depleted T cells, or PBMCs provided the cDNA or gDNA that served as material.

V lost 2 bases and J lost 3; bases outside the gene matches: 7. The CDR3 length is 15 residues. The V gene's germline CDR1 is MNHEY and CDR2 SVGEGT. Here immunoSEQ multiplex PCR was the method, and the copy in TCRdb shows in-frame clones only, minus some. Among hundreds of thousands of clones listed, around nine tenths were seen once. This rearrangement joins TRBV6-2 or TRBV6-3 to TRBJ2-7; 7 bases align to TRBD2. This TCR came from a woman in her sixties with COVID-19, enrolled during active disease. The sample comprised peripheral blood. The CDR3 is CASSYHKRGGYEQYF. CDR3 nucleotides: TGTGCCAGCAGTTACCACAAGCGGGGAGGCTACGAGCAGTACTTC.